This T cell receptor beta chain emerged from a study of blood T cell repertoires in COVID-19. The V gene's germline CDR1 is KGHDR and CDR2 SFDVKD. Trimming pared 4 bases from V and 6 bases from J, leaving 15 bases between. This CDR3 is 15 amino acids long. Original handling: Estimates of nucleated cell counts were drawn from the amplification of reference gene primers. The assay was immunoSEQ multiplex PCR, and TCRdb's table has in-frame clones only and misses some. Clone size and V and J calls were adopted from that table, with D and trimming inferred from the DNA. The data show roughly 180,000 clones, approximately 89% seen once.

The sample consisted of peripheral blood. The sequence came from a woman aged 25-40 years with acute or convalescent COVID-19. V gene TRBV24-1 combines with J gene TRBJ2-1; a weak D match, TRBD2 (5 bases). CDR3 protein: CATSESRGPGNEQFF. The CDR3 nucleotides read TGTGCCACCAGTGAATCCCGAGGGCCCGGCAATGAGCAGTTCTTC.